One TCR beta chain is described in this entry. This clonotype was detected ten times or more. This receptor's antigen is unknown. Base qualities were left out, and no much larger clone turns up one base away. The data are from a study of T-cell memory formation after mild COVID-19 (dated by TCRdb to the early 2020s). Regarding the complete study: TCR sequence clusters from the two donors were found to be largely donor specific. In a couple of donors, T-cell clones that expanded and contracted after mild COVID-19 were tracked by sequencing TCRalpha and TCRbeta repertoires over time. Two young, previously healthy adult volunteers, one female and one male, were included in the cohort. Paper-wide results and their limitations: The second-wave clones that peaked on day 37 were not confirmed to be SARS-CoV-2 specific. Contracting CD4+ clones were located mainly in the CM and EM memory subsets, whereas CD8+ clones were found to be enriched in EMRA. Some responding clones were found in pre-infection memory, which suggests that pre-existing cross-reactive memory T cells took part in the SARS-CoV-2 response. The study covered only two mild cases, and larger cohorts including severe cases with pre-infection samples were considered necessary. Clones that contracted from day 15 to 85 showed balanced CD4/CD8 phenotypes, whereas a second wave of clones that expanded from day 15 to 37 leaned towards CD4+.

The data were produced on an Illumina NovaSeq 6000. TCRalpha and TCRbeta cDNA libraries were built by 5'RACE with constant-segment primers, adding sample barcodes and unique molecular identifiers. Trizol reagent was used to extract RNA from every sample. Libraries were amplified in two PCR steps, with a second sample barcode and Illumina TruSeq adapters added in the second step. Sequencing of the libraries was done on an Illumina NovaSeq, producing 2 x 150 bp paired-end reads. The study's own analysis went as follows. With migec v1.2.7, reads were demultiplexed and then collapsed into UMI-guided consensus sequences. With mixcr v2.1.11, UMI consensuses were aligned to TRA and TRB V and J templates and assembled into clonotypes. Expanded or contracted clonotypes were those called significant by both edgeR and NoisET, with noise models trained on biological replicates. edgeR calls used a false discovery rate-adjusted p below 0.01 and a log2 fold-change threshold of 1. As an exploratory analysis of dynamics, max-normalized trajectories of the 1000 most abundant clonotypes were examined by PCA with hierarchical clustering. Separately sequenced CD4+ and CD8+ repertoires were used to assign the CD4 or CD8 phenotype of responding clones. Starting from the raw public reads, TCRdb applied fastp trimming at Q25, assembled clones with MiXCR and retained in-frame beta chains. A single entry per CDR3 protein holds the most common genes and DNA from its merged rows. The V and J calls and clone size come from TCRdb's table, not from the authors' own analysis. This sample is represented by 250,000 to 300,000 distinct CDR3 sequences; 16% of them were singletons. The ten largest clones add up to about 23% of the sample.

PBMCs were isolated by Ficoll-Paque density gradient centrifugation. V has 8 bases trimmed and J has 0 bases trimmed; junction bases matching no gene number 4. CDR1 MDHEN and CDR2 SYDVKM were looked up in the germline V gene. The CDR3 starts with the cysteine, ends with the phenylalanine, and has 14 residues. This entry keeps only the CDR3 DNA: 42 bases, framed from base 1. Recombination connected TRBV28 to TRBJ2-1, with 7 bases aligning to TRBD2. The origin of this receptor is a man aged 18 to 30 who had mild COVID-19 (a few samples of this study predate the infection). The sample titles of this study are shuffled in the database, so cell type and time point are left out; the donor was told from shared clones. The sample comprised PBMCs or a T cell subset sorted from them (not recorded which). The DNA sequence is TGTGCCAGCGTAGGCGGGAGCTCCTACAATGAGCAGTTCTTC. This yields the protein CASVGGSSYNEQFF.